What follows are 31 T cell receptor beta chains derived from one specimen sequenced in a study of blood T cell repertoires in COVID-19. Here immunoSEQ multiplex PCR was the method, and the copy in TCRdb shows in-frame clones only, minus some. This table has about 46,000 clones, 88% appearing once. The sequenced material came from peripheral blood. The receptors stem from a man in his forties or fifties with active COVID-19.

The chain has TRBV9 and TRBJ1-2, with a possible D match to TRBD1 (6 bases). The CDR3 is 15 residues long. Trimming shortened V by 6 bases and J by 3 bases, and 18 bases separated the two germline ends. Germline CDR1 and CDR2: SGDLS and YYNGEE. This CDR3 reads CASMLSWGRDYGYTF. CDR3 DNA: TGTGCCAGCATGCTTTCTTGGGGGCGCGACTATGGCTACACCTTC.

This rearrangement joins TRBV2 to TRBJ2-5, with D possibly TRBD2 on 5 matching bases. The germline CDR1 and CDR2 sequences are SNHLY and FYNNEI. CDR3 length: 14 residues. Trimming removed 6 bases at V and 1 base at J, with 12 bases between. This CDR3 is CASSPTSIQETQYF. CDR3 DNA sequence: TGTGCCAGCAGCCCCACTAGTATCCAAGAGACCCAGTACTTC.

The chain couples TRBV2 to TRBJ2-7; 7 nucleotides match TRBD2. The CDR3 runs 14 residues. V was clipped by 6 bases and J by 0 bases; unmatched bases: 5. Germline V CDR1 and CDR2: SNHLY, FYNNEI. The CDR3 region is CASRAGQISYEQYF. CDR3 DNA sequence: TGTGCCAGCAGAGCGGGGCAGATCTCCTACGAGCAGTACTTC.

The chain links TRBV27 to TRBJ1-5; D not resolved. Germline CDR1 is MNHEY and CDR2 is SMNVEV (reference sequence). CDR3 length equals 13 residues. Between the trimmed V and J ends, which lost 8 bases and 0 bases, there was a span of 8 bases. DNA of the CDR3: TGTGCCAGCCGCAGTTATAGCAATCAGCCCCAGCATTTT. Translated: CASRSYSNQPQHF.

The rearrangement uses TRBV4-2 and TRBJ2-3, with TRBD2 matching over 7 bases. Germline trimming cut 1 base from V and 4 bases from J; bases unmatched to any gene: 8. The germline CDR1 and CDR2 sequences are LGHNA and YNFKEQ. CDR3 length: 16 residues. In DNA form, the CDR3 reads TGTGCCAGCAGCCAAGTCCGAGCGGGGCCAGCAGATACGCAGTATTTT. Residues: CASSQVRAGPADTQYF.

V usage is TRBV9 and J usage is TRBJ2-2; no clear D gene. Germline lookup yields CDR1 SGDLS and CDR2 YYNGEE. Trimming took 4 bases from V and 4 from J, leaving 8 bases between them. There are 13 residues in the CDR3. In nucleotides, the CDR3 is TGTGCCAGCAGCCCAGTTGGCACCGGGGAGCTGTTTTTT. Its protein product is CASSPVGTGELFF.

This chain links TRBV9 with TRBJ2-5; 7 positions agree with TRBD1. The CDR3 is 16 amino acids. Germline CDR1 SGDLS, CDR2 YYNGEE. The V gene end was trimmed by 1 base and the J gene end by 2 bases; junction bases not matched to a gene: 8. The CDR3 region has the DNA TGTGCCAGCAGCGTAAAAGGGGGCCTAACACAAGAGACCCAGTACTTC. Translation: CASSVKGGLTQETQYF. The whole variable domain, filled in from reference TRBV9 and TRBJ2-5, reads DSGVTQTPKHLITATGQRVTLRCSPRSGDLSVYWYQQSLDQGLQFLIQYYNGEERAKGNILERFSAQQFPDLHSELNLSSLELGDSALYFCASSVKGGLTQETQYFGPGTRLLVL.

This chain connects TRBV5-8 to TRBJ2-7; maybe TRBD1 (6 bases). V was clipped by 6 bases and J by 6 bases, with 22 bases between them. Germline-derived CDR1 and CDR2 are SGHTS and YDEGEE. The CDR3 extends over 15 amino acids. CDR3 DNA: TGTGCCAGCAACTCTGGGGGCAGGGTCCGCCGCGAGCAGTACTTC. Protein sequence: CASNSGGRVRREQYF.

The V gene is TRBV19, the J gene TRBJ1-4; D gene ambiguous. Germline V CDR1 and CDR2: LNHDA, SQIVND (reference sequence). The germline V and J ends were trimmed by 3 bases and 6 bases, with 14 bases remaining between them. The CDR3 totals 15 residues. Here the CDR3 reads CASSIQRAEDEKLFF. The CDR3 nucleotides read TGTGCCAGTAGTATCCAGAGGGCTGAGGATGAAAAACTGTTTTTT.

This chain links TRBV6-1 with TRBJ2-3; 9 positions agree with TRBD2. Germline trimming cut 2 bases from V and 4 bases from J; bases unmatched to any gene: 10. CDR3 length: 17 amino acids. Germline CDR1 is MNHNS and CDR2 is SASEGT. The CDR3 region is CASSEIAGGGEADTQYF. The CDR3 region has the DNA TGTGCCAGCAGTGAAATAGCAGGCGGGGGGGAGGCAGATACGCAGTATTTT.

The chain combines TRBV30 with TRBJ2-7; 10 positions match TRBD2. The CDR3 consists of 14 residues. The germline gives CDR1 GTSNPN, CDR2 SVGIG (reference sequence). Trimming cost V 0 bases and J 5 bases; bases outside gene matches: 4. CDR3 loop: CAWSVAGGANEQYF. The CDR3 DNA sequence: TGTGCCTGGAGTGTAGCGGGAGGGGCAAACGAGCAGTACTTC.

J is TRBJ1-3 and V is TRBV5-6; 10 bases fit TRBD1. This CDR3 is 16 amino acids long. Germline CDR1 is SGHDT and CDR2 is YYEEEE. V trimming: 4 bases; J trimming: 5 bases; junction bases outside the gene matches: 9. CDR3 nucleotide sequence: TGTGCCAGCAGCCGCCCTCAGACAGGGGGCAGAAACACCATATATTTT. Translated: CASSRPQTGGRNTIYF.

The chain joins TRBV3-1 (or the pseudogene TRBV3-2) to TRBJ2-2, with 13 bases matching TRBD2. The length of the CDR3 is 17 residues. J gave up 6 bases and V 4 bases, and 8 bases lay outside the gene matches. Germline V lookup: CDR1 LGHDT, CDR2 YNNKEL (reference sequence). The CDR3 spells CASSLPGLAGEPGELFF. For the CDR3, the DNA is TGTGCCAGCAGCCTCCCCGGACTAGCGGGGGAACCCGGGGAGCTGTTTTTT.

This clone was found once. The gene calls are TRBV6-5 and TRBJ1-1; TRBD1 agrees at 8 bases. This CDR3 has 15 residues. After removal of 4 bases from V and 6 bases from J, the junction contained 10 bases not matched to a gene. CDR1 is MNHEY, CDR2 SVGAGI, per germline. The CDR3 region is CASSFDPRGRAEAFF. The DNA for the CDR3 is TGTGCCAGCAGTTTCGACCCCAGGGGGCGGGCTGAAGCTTTCTTT.

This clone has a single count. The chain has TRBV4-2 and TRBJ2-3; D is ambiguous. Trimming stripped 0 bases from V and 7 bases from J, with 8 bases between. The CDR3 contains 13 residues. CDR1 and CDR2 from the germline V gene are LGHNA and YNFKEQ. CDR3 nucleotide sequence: TGTGCCAGCAGCCAAGATTCCCCAAATACGCAGTATTTT. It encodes CASSQDSPNTQYF.

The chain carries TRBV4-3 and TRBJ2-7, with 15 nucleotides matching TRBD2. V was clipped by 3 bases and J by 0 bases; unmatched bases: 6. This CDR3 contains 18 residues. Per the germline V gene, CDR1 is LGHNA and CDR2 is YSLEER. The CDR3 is CASSQWTSGREFSYEQYF. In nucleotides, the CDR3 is TGCGCCAGCAGCCAGTGGACTAGCGGGAGGGAGTTCTCCTACGAGCAGTACTTC.

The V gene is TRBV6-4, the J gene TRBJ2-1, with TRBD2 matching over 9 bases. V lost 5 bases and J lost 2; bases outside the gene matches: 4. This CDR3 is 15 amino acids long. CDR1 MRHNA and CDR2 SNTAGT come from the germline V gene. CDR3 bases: TGTGCCAGCAGTAAAGCGGGGGGAACCTACAATGAGCAGTTCTTC. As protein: CASSKAGGTYNEQFF.

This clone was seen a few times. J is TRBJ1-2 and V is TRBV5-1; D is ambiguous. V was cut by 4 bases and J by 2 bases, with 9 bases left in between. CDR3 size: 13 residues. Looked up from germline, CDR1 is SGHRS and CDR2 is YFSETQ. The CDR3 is CASSPEKNYGYTF. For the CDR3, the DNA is TGCGCCAGCAGCCCAGAAAAAAACTATGGCTACACCTTC.

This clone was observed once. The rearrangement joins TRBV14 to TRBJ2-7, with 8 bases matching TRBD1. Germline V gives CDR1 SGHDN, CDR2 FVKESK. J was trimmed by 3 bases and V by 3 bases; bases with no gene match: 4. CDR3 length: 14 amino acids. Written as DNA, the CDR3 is TGTGCCAGCAGCCACCTCGGGACAGGCTACGAGCAGTACTTC. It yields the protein CASSHLGTGYEQYF.

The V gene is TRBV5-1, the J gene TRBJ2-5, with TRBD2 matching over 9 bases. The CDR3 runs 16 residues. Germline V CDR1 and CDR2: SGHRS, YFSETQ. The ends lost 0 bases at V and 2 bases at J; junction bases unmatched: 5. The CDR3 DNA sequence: TGCGCCAGCAGCTTGGTCCAGACTAGCGGACAAGAGACCCAGTACTTC. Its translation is CASSLVQTSGQETQYF.

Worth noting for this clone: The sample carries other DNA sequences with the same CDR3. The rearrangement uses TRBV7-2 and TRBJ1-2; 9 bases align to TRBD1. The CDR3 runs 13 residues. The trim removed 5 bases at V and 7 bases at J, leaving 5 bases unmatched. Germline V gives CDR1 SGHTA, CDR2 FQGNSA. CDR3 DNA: TGTGCCAGCAGCCTGGGACAGGGCGGTGGCTACACCTTC. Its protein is CASSLGQGGGYTF.

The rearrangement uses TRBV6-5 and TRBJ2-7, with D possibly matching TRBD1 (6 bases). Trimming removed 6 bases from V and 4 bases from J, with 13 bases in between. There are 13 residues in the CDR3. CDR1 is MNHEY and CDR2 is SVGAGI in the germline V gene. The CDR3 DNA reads TGTGCCAGCAGGAAGGGACACTTATACGAGCAGTACTTC. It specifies CASRKGHLYEQYF.

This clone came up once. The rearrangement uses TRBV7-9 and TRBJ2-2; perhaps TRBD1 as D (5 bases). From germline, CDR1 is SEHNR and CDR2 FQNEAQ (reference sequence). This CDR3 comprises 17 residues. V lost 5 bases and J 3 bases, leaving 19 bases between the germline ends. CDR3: CASSVEELSGYTGELFF. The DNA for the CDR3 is TGTGCCAGCAGCGTCGAGGAATTATCAGGGTACACCGGGGAGCTGTTTTTT.

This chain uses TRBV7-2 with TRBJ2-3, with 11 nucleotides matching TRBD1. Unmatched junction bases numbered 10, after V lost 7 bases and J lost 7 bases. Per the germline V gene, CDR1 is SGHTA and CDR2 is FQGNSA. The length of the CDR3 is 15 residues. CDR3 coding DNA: TGTGCCAGCACCACACTCGGACAGGGGGCAAATACGCAGTATTTT. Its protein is CASTTLGQGANTQYF.

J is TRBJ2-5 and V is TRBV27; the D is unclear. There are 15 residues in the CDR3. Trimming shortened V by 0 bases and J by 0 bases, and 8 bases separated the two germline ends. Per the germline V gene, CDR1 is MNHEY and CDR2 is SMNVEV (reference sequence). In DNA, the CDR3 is TGTGCCAGCAGTTTATCGCGCTCCCACCAAGAGACCCAGTACTTC. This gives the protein CASSLSRSHQETQYF.

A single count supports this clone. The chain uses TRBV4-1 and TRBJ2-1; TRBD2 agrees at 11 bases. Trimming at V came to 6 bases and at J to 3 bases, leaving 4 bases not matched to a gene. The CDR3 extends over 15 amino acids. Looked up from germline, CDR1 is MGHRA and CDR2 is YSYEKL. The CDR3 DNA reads TGCGCCAGCAGGGGACTAGCGGAAAACTACAATGAGCAGTTCTTC. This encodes CASRGLAENYNEQFF.

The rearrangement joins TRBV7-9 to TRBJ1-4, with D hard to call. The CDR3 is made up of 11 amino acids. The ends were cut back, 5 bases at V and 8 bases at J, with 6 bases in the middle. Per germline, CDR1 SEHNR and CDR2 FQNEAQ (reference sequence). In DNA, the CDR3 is TGTGCCAGCAGCCGAGGGGAAAAACTGTTTTTT. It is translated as CASSRGEKLFF.

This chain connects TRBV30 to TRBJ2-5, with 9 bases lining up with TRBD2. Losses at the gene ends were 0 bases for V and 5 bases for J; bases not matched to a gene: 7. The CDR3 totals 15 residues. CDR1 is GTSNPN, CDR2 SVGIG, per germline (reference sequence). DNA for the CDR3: TGTGCCTGGAGTGTCCTTAGCGGGAGAGATGAGACCCAGTACTTC. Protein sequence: CAWSVLSGRDETQYF. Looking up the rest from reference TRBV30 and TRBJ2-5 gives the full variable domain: SQTIHQWPATLVQPVGSPLSLECTVEGTSNPNLYWYRQAAGRGLQLLFYSVGIGQISSEVPQNLSASRPQDRQFILSSKKLLLSDSGFYLCAWSVLSGRDETQYFGPGTRLLVL.

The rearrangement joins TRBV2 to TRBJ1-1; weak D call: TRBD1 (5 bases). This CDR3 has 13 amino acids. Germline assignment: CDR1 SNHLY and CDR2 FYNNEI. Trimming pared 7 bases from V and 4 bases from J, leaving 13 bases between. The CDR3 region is CASTLGRSTEAFF. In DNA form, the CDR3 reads TGTGCCAGCACTTTGGGGCGAAGCACTGAAGCTTTCTTT.

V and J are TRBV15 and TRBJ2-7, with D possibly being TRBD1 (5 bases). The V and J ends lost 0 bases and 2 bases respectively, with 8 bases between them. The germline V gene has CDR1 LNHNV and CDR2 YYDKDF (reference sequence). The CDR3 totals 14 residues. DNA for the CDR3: TGTGCCACCAGCAGAGATGGCAGGGCCTACGAGCAGTACTTC. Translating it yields CATSRDGRAYEQYF.

CDR3 protein: CASRSNPLDTQYF. Written as DNA, the CDR3 is TGTGCCAGCAGGTCTAACCCCCTAGATACGCAGTATTTT. This chain joins TRBV6-6 and TRBJ2-3; D ambiguous. Per the germline V gene, CDR1 is MNHNY and CDR2 is SVGAGI (reference sequence). This CDR3 has 13 residues. Deletions cut 6 bases from V and 5 bases from J, with 12 bases between.